This T cell receptor beta chain was observed in a study of regulatory T cells in long-lasting Graves disease. Time point given: newly diagnosed GD, antithyroid drugs for less than 3 months. With RNA extracted from PBMCs as input, the TCR library was made. EDTA tubes held Nine milliliters of peripheral blood from each patient. The CDR3 length is 16 residues. V lost 1 base and J lost 0; bases outside the gene matches: 4. Germline V gene data show CDR1 as SGHKS and CDR2 as YYEKEE (reference sequence). This clonotype was seen only a few times. The authors built TCR beta libraries using iRepertoire HTBI primers and Arm-PCR of CDR3 regions. TCRdb ran MiXCR on the multiplex PCR reads and lists one entry per CDR3 protein. The sample yields about 560,000 distinct CDR3 sequences, approximately 16% seen once. These data also featured in a second study, about T cells in Graves' hyperthyroidism and ophthalmopathy. From that second work: Patients having uncontrolled infection, another autoimmune disease, pregnancy or lactation were not included. Blood also held most thyroid clonotypes expanded beyond 0.001.

The specimen was peripheral blood mononuclear cells (PBMCs), collected at new diagnosis, from a patient treated with antithyroid drugs. This clonotype was obtained from a young man with Graves disease. The J gene is TRBJ2-1, the V gene TRBV5-5; 7 bases agree with TRBD1. Written as DNA, the CDR3 is TGTGCCAGCAGCTTGTCGGACAGGAGCTCCTACAATGAGCAGTTCTTC. Translation gives CASSLSDRSSYNEQFF. Supplemented by reference TRBV5-5 and TRBJ2-1, the full variable domain reads DAGVTQSPTHLIKTRGQQVTLRCSPISGHKSVSWYQQVLGQGPQFIFQYYEKEERGRGNFPDRFSARQFPNYSSELNVNALLLGDSALYLCASSLSDRSSYNEQFFGPGTRLTVL.